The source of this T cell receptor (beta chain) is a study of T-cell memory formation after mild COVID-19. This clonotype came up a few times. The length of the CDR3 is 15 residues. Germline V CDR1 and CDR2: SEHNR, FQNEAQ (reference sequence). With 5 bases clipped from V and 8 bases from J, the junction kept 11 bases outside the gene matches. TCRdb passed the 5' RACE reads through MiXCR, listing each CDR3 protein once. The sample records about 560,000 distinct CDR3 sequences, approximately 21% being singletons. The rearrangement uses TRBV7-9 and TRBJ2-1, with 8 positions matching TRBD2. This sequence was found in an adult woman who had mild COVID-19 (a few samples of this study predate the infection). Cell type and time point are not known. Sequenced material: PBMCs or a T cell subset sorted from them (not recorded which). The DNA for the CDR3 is TGTGCCAGCAGCCCGATAGCGGGGCTGAGAGATGAGCAGTTCTTC. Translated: CASSPIAGLRDEQFF. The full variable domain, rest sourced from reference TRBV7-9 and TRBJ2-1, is DTGVSQNPRHKITKRGQNVTFRCDPISEHNRLYWYRQTLGQGPEFLTYFQNEAQLEKSRLLSDRFSAERPKGSFSTLEIQRTEQGDSAMYLCASSPIAGLRDEQFFGPGTRLTVL.